This T cell receptor (beta chain) is from a study of blood T cell repertoires in COVID-19. This CDR3 has 13 amino acids. The V gene's germline CDR1 is MNHEY and CDR2 SVGEGT. The ends lost 6 bases at V and 3 bases at J; junction bases unmatched: 3. The repertoire was sequenced with immunoSEQ multiplex PCR; TCRdb's copy has only in-frame clones and lacks some. Counted here are roughly 250,000 clones, approximately 90% occurring once; the ten biggest clones make up approximately 4%. This receptor was obtained from a middle-aged woman with acute or convalescent COVID-19. Material: peripheral blood. The rearrangement uses TRBV6-2 or TRBV6-3 and TRBJ1-2, with 8 bases fitting TRBD1. This CDR3 reads CASSKTGDYGYTF. As DNA, the CDR3 is TGTGCCAGCAGCAAGACAGGGGACTATGGCTACACCTTC.